This T cell receptor (beta chain) was retrieved from a study of T cells in Graves' hyperthyroidism and ophthalmopathy. Details on this clonotype: The target antigen is unknown.

Overall study findings and caveats: Researchers report that a 13 V-J model separated ophthalmopathy from stable hyperthyroidism. Within blood appeared most thyroid clonotypes that had expanded above 0.001.

Amplification targeted TCR beta CDR3 regions from RNA transcripts. During a first-round RT-PCR of the TCR CDR3, the HTBI primer set was used. In TCRdb, the multiplex PCR reads were re-called with MiXCR into one record per CDR3 protein. The sample includes 550,000 to 650,000 distinct CDR3 sequences, about 14% of them seen just once. The patients, who ranged from 18 to 65 in age, presented with newly diagnosed hyperthyroidism lasting under 2 months. Any patient presenting with uncontrolled infection, other autoimmune disease, pregnancy or lactation was left out. The sequence came from a woman aged 25-40 years with Graves' hyperthyroidism that later progressed to Graves' ophthalmopathy. The source material was blood.

The DNA for the CDR3 is TGTGCCAGCAGCACCAGGGGGACCGGGGCCAACGTCCTGACTTTC. This codes for CASSTRGTGANVLTF. This rearrangement joins TRBV6-2 or TRBV6-3 to TRBJ2-6, with 7 bases identical to TRBD1. With 6 bases clipped from V and 4 bases from J, the junction kept 6 bases outside the gene matches. The germline V gene has CDR1 MNHEY and CDR2 SVGEGT. CDR3 size: 15 residues.